This is a list of T cell receptor beta chains from one sample in a study of blood T cell repertoires in COVID-19. The table came from immunoSEQ multiplex PCR; TCRdb's copy has only in-frame clones and leaves some out. The table shows about 200,000 clones, with approximately 90% occurring only once. Sequencing was performed on peripheral blood. The source is a woman between 45 and 65 years old with COVID-19, enrolled during active disease. Each CDR3 is given with its conserved first and last residue. D genes are given only for firm matches. Not all rows give a size; the values are once, few, many and, for expanded clones, a class.

V	J	size	D	CDR3	DNA
TRBV7-3	TRBJ2-2	.	.	CASSPRAGELFF	TGTGCCAGCAGCCCTAGAGCCGGGGAGCTGTTTTTT
TRBV9	TRBJ2-3	once	TRBD2	CASNEGLRTSPTQYF	TGTGCCAGCAACGAAGGACTTCGGACTAGCCCTACGCAGTATTTT
TRBV10-3	TRBJ1-4	.	.	CAISEGRAHEKLFF	TGTGCCATCAGCGAGGGGAGGGCCCATGAAAAACTGTTTTTT
TRBV10-3	TRBJ2-1	.	TRBD2	CATGGAGGPNNEQFF	TGTGCCACCGGAGGGGCGGGGGGGCCGAACAATGAGCAGTTCTTC
TRBV27	TRBJ1-1	.	.	CASSVPGNTEAFF	TGTGCCAGCAGTGTCCCGGGGAACACTGAAGCTTTCTTT
TRBV10-2	TRBJ2-1	once	.	CASSKPSNEQFF	TGCGCCAGCAGTAAGCCGAGCAATGAGCAGTTCTTC
TRBV25-1	TRBJ2-2	.	.	CASSEWRYPFPGELFF	TGTGCCAGCAGTGAATGGAGGTACCCATTCCCCGGGGAGCTGTTTTTT
TRBV2	TRBJ2-2	.	.	CASSGQPTGELFF	TGTGCCAGCAGTGGACAGCCCACCGGGGAGCTGTTTTTT
TRBV9	TRBJ1-1	.	.	CASSAHSDTEAFF	TGTGCCAGCAGCGCCCACTCGGACACTGAAGCTTTCTTT
TRBV24-1	TRBJ1-1	.	.	CATSDSSGATEAFF	TGTGCCACCAGTGATTCCTCAGGGGCCACTGAAGCTTTCTTT
TRBV11-3	TRBJ2-3	.	.	CASSFSYGDTQYF	TGTGCCAGCAGCTTTTCTTACGGAGATACGCAGTATTTT
TRBV6-1	TRBJ1-6	.	.	CASSESSYNSPLHF	TGTGCCAGCAGTGAATCGTCCTATAATTCACCCCTCCACTTT
TRBV27	TRBJ1-1	once	.	CASSLAAASTEAFF	TGTGCCAGCAGTTTAGCAGCGGCGAGCACTGAAGCTTTCTTT
TRBV5-1	TRBJ1-1	.	.	CASRGGRAEAFF	TGCGCCAGCAGAGGGGGTAGGGCTGAAGCTTTCTTT
TRBV10-1	TRBJ2-5	.	TRBD1	CASSELGQKETQYF	TGCGCCAGCAGTGAGTTGGGACAGAAAGAGACCCAGTACTTC
TRBV7-2	TRBJ1-1	.	TRBD1	CASSLADRAPEAFF	TGTGCCAGCAGCTTAGCCGACAGGGCGCCTGAAGCTTTCTTT
TRBV7-8	TRBJ2-7	.	.	CASSLDTRRSYEQYF	TGTGCCAGCAGCTTAGACACCCGCAGGTCTTACGAGCAGTACTTC
TRBV5-1	TRBJ2-3	.	TRBD2	CASSLGGGADTQYF	TGCGCCAGCAGCTTGGGCGGGGGGGCAGATACGCAGTATTTT
TRBV5-1	TRBJ2-1	.	TRBD1	CASSSRGTGYNEQFF	TGCGCCAGCAGCTCGAGAGGGACAGGCTACAATGAGCAGTTCTTC
TRBV11-2	TRBJ2-7	once	.	CASSLGSYEQYF	TGTGCCAGCAGCTTAGGGAGCTACGAGCAGTACTTC
TRBV19	TRBJ2-5	once	TRBD1	CASNNRGETQYF	TGTGCCAGTAACAACAGGGGGGAGACCCAGTACTTC
TRBV19	TRBJ1-2	.	.	CASSIASYGYTF	TGTGCCAGTAGTATCGCGAGCTATGGCTACACCTTC
TRBV20-1	TRBJ1-2	.	TRBD1	CSAPEGAGYTF	TGCAGTGCCCCTGAGGGGGCTGGCTACACCTTC
TRBV5-1	TRBJ1-1	once	.	CASSHNDYDGNTEAFF	TGCGCCAGCAGCCACAATGACTACGACGGGAACACTGAAGCTTTCTTT
TRBV5-1	TRBJ1-3	.	.	CASSLEGNRHSGNTIYF	TGCGCCAGCAGCTTGGAGGGGAACCGCCACTCTGGAAACACCATATATTTT
TRBV30	TRBJ1-2	.	.	CAWSVQANYGYTF	TGTGCCTGGAGTGTACAGGCAAACTATGGCTACACCTTC
TRBV6-2/TRBV6-3	TRBJ1-4	.	.	CASSYSVRTFPTNEKLFF	TGTGCCAGCAGTTACTCTGTTCGAACTTTTCCAACTAATGAAAAACTGTTTTTT
TRBV5-4	TRBJ1-2	.	.	CASSPPTENYGYTF	TGTGCCAGCAGCCCCCCGACAGAAAACTATGGCTACACCTTC
TRBV6-5	TRBJ1-1	once	.	CASREGRMNTEAFF	TGTGCCAGCAGGGAGGGACGGATGAACACTGAAGCTTTCTTT
TRBV6-2/TRBV6-3	TRBJ1-5	once	TRBD1	CASSRTGLSNQPQHF	TGTGCCAGCAGTAGGACAGGCCTTAGCAATCAGCCCCAGCATTTT
TRBV10-3	TRBJ2-2	once	.	CAISVQGATGELFF	TGTGCCATCAGTGTACAGGGTGCCACCGGGGAGCTGTTTTTT
TRBV3-1/TRBV3-2	TRBJ2-2	.	.	CASSPQGRGTGELFF	TGTGCCAGCAGCCCTCAGGGAAGGGGCACCGGGGAGCTGTTTTTT
TRBV10-2	TRBJ2-3	.	TRBD2	CASIAGGSTSTDTQYF	TGCGCCAGCATAGCGGGGGGATCAACTAGCACAGATACGCAGTATTTT
TRBV3-1/TRBV3-2	TRBJ1-2	.	.	CASSPPTAPYGYTF	TGTGCCAGCAGCCCCCCAACAGCCCCCTATGGCTACACCTTC
TRBV14	TRBJ1-1	.	.	CASSQDLGQPNTEAFF	TGTGCCAGCAGCCAAGATCTTGGGCAGCCGAACACTGAAGCTTTCTTT
TRBV9	TRBJ2-3	.	.	CASSPPGQGDTQYF	TGTGCCAGCAGCCCCCCAGGGCAGGGAGATACGCAGTATTTT
TRBV30	TRBJ1-3	.	.	CAWSLRGGTGNTIYF	TGTGCCTGGAGCCTGCGTGGGGGGACTGGAAACACCATATATTTT
TRBV11-2	TRBJ1-3	.	TRBD1	CASSFGQAIGNTIYF	TGTGCCAGCAGCTTCGGACAGGCTATTGGAAACACCATATATTTT
TRBV4-3	TRBJ1-2	.	TRBD1	CASSQDGQGAGGYTF	TGCGCCAGCAGCCAAGACGGGCAGGGGGCTGGTGGCTACACCTTC
TRBV30	TRBJ1-1	few	TRBD1	CAWNQGASAEAFF	TGTGCCTGGAATCAGGGGGCTTCGGCTGAAGCTTTCTTT
TRBV3-1/TRBV3-2	TRBJ2-1	.	TRBD2	CASSLLLAGGGNEQFF	TGTGCCAGCAGCCTCTTACTAGCGGGGGGCGGCAATGAGCAGTTCTTC
TRBV24-1	TRBJ1-1	.	.	CATSDPDGRPGEAFF	TGTGCCACCAGTGACCCCGACGGCCGGCCAGGTGAAGCTTTCTTT
TRBV19	TRBJ1-4	.	.	CASSIVGLATNEKLFF	TGTGCCAGTAGTATAGTGGGACTTGCAACTAATGAAAAACTGTTTTTT
TRBV10-1	TRBJ2-3	.	.	CASSESTGQLTDTQYF	TGCGCCAGCAGTGAGTCAACAGGGCAGCTCACAGATACGCAGTATTTT
TRBV6-5	TRBJ1-5	.	.	CASTNGWKQPQHF	TGTGCCAGCACGAACGGGTGGAAGCAGCCCCAGCATTTT
TRBV5-6	TRBJ1-2	once	.	CASSPGGPNYGYTF	TGTGCCAGCAGTCCCGGGGGGCCTAACTATGGCTACACCTTC
TRBV6-5	TRBJ2-1	.	TRBD2	CASSRGLAAYNEQFF	TGTGCCAGCAGCCGCGGACTAGCGGCTTACAATGAGCAGTTCTTC